The 5 T cell receptor beta chains presented below share a single source sample, sequenced in a study of T-cell memory formation after mild COVID-19 (dated by TCRdb to 2020 to 2022). The library was produced with 5' RACE. The sequencing machine was an Illumina NovaSeq 6000. TCRdb handled the public reads itself, with Q25 trimming in fastp and clone calling in MiXCR, and kept productive beta chains. Rows are combined by CDR3 protein, so each entry shows the most common genes and DNA. The table for this sample lists about 310,000 distinct CDR3 sequences; roughly a fifth of them were counted only once. More than 20% of the sample rests with the top ten. The sample consisted of PBMCs or a T cell subset sorted from them (not recorded which). The receptors were sampled from a man aged 18 to 30 who had mild COVID-19 (a few samples of this study predate the infection). The sample titles of this study are shuffled in the database, so cell type and time point are left out; the donor was told from shared clones.

The chain couples TRBV5-1 to TRBJ2-2; no reliable D call. CDR3 size: 15 residues. The germline gives CDR1 SGHRS, CDR2 YFSETQ. Trimming removed 0 bases at V and 1 base at J, with 7 bases between. This CDR3 reads CASSLGLKNTGELFF. CDR3 bases: TGCGCCAGCAGCTTGGGCCTTAAGAACACCGGGGAGCTGTTTTTT.

The chain is built from TRBV27 and TRBJ1-1, with 7 bases identical to TRBD1. The CDR3 sequence is 15 residues long. Per germline, CDR1 MNHEY and CDR2 SMNVEV (reference sequence). V lost 5 bases to trimming and J lost 0 bases; unmatched junction nucleotides: 6. CDR3 coding DNA: TGTGCCAGCAGTCTAAACAGGGGAATGAACACTGAAGCTTTCTTT. Amino acid sequence: CASSLNRGMNTEAFF.

The chain employs TRBV7-2 and TRBJ2-1; unclear D gene. V dropped 5 bases and J dropped 8 bases, with 16 bases sitting between them. From germline, CDR1 is SGHTA and CDR2 FQGNSA. The CDR3 length is 14 residues. The CDR3 here is CASSIESSTYEQFF. The CDR3, as DNA: TGTGCCAGCAGCATAGAAAGCTCCACGTATGAGCAGTTCTTC.

In this sample, this clonotype turned up a few times. The rearrangement joins TRBV6-2 or TRBV6-3 to TRBJ2-7; no clear D gene. V dropped 2 bases and J dropped 3 bases, with 5 bases sitting between them. The CDR3 is made up of 12 amino acids. CDR1 is MNHEY and CDR2 is SVGEGT in the germline V gene. Here the CDR3 DNA reads TGTGCCAGCAGTTACAACAACTACGAGCAGTACGTC. Translating gives CASSYNNYEQYV.

This clonotype was counted only a few times. The rearrangement uses TRBV2 and TRBJ2-1; D remains unclear. The CDR3 is made up of 13 amino acids. CDR1 and CDR2 (germline): SNHLY, FYNNEI. The V end lost 4 bases, the J end lost 8 bases, and 12 bases lay between the germline ends. The CDR3 reads CASSVLLGHEQFF. As DNA, the CDR3 is TGTGCCAGCAGTGTTCTTTTAGGGCATGAGCAGTTCTTC.